Listed below are T cell receptor beta chains from one sample, sequenced in a study of T cell responses to AZD1222 COVID-19 vaccine. Method: immunoSEQ multiplex PCR; TCRdb's copy keeps in-frame clones and lacks some. The repertoire holds 90,000 to 100,000 clones, roughly 84% seen once, with 11% to 15% in the top ten. This specimen consisted of peripheral blood, obtained 28 days after the second AZD1222 dose. These receptors were taken from an adult who received the AZD1222 COVID-19 vaccine. The conserved cysteine and the conserved F or W are not part of the CDR3 here. Fields, in order: V gene, D gene, CDR3 protein. D genes are given only for firm matches.

TRBV10-3 TRBD1 AIRAGTGGNYEQY
TRBV4-1 TRBD1 ASSLTPGQGGEKLF
TRBV19 TRBD1 ASSTGTAMNTEAF
TRBV5-1 TRBD2 ASSLGTGGVWETQY
TRBV6-6 NA ASSYRETQY
TRBV18 NA ASSPLGNGPSSYNSPLH
TRBV7-9 TRBD1 ASSLDGTVNTEAF
TRBV3-1/TRBV3-2 NA ASSQDLISQGRETQY
TRBV5-4 NA ASSLGGKAYNEQF
TRBV5-1 NA ASSQDSTSYEQY
TRBV9 NA ASSPQGNYGYT
TRBV27 NA ASSLFGNQPQH
TRBV5-1 TRBD1 ASSLAQTGSDGYT
TRBV7-9 NA ASSLEYGVNTEAF
TRBV30 TRBD2 AWSVLGGETQY
TRBV24-1 TRBD1 ATRGQPNQPQH
TRBV21-1 NA ASSNSEDGGAPSYGYT
TRBV6-1 NA ASSDLGTTPSPDTIY
TRBV14 NA ASSPQGNEQF
TRBV19 NA ASRTSGEPGSYEQY
TRBV7-9 NA ASSLPSGYNEQF
TRBV5-8 TRBD2 ASSLARLAGEGPGSEQF
TRBV5-8 NA ASAARERSF
TRBV3-1/TRBV3-2 NA ASSQGLYTEAF
TRBV11-2 NA ASSFSRAGYEQY
TRBV18 NA ASSVMWVYEQY
TRBV5-1 NA ASSLGRGTTEAF
TRBV4-1 NA ASSQELTGETQY
TRBV6-5 NA ASRDRNYNSPLH
TRBV3-1/TRBV3-2 NA ASSRGTWDEQF
TRBV11-2 NA ASSLAVGYEQY
TRBV7-9 NA ASSLGVTGAQPQH
TRBV2 TRBD2 ASSEAGTSVSTDTQY
TRBV18 TRBD2 ASSPGTSPNTGELF
TRBV5-1 NA ASSSSPAPREEQY
TRBV27 NA ASRFTGGGTEAF